The next 14 T cell receptor beta chains were all read from a single sample in a study of cytomegalovirus exposure and HLA in healthy donors. Use of 60 Vbeta and 13 Jbeta primers characterized the PCR. Clones were read by immunoSEQ multiplex PCR, and TCRdb kept only the in-frame ones, dropping some. The sample lists about 150,000 clones; roughly 80% were seen once. The sequenced sample consisted of PBMCs. All receptors derive from a man aged 30 to 39 in good health and CMV-seropositive.

The genes are TRBV28 and TRBJ2-3; 9 bases align to TRBD2. With 5 bases clipped from V and 7 bases from J, the junction kept 13 bases outside the gene matches. Per germline, CDR1 MDHEN and CDR2 SYDVKM. The CDR3 consists of 16 residues. Here the CDR3 DNA reads TGTGCCAGCAGTCCCCGGGGTAGCGGGAGTCAAAATACGCAGTATTTT. Protein sequence: CASSPRGSGSQNTQYF.

Concerning this clone itself: Relative to the germline gene, one junction end is altered; a read error may explain this. The V call is TRBV2, the J call TRBJ2-2; TRBD2 might be the D (6 bases). The CDR3 contains 14 residues. The germline gives CDR1 SNHLY, CDR2 FYNNEI. CDR3 region: CASKSLANTGELFF. DNA for the CDR3: TGTGCCAGCAAGAGCCTAGCGAATACCGGGGAGCTGTTTTTT. Using reference TRBV2 and TRBJ2-2 for the parts outside the CDR3, the full variable domain is EPEVTQTPSHQVTQMGQEVILRCVPISNHLYFYWYRQILGQKVEFLVSFYNNEISEKSEIFDDQFSVERPDGSNFTLKIRSTKLEDSAMYFCASKSLANTGELFFGEGSRLTVL.

The chain links TRBV7-8 to TRBJ2-5; 8 bases fit TRBD1. Looked up from germline, CDR1 is SGHVS and CDR2 is FQNEAQ. The CDR3 has 17 amino acids. V was clipped by 6 bases and J by 5 bases; unmatched bases: 17. The CDR3 DNA follows: TGTGCCAGCAGTACCACTAGAAAACAGGGGGGTAGTGAGACCCAGTACTTC. This encodes CASSTTRKQGGSETQYF.

This clone was picked up one time. This chain joins TRBV2 and TRBJ1-3, with TRBD1 identical over 8 bases. V lost 4 bases, J lost 4 bases, and 3 bases stayed unmatched. The CDR3 is 14 amino acids. Germline CDR1 reads SNHLY; CDR2 reads FYNNEI. DNA of the CDR3: TGTGCCAGCAGTGGGACAGGGAGGGGAAACACCATATATTTT. Its translation: CASSGTGRGNTIYF.

The chain links TRBV16 to TRBJ2-2; 11 bases agree with TRBD1. The ends lost 1 base at V and 4 bases at J; junction bases unmatched: 8. Germline CDR1 KGHSY, CDR2 FQNENV. The CDR3 spans 18 residues. The CDR3 sequence is CASSQLPRTGGRTGELFF. The DNA for the CDR3 is TGTGCCAGCAGCCAATTGCCCAGGACAGGGGGCCGCACCGGGGAGCTGTTTTTT.

The chain carries TRBV15 and TRBJ2-1; 7 bases fit TRBD2. CDR3 size: 15 residues. Germline trimming cut 9 bases from V and 0 bases from J; bases unmatched to any gene: 8. Germline assignment: CDR1 LNHNV and CDR2 YYDKDF (reference sequence). CDR3 residues: CATGRGSFSYNEQFF. The CDR3 coding sequence is TGTGCCACAGGCCGCGGGAGTTTCTCCTACAATGAGCAGTTCTTC. Full variable domain (missing parts from reference TRBV15 and TRBJ2-1): DAMVIQNPRYQVTQFGKPVTLSCSQTLNHNVMYWYQQKSSQAPKLLFHYYDKDFNNEADTPDNFQSRRPNTSFCFLDIRSPGLGDTAMYLCATGRGSFSYNEQFFGPGTRLTVL.

This chain links TRBV5-1 with TRBJ2-1, with D possibly TRBD1 on 5 matching bases. The germline gives CDR1 SGHRS, CDR2 YFSETQ. CDR3 size: 14 residues. V dropped 4 bases and J dropped 9 bases, with 17 bases sitting between them. Here the CDR3 DNA reads TGCGCCAGCAGCCCCCGTATTCAGCAGGGTGAGCAGTTCTTC. Amino acids: CASSPRIQQGEQFF.

This clone was counted only a few times. This chain links TRBV25-1 with TRBJ2-1; TRBD1 matches 7 bases. V gave up 5 bases and J gave up 1 base; unmatched junction bases: 8. CDR3 length: 16 residues. CDR1 is MGHDK, CDR2 SYGVNS, per germline. CDR3: CASSTRQGLSYNEQFF. DNA for the CDR3: TGTGCCAGCAGTACTCGACAGGGATTGTCCTACAATGAGCAGTTCTTC.

This chain links TRBV19 with TRBJ2-3, with D possibly matching TRBD1 (6 bases). The CDR3 contains 15 residues. CDR1 and CDR2 from the germline V gene are LNHDA and SQIVND (reference sequence). V lost 6 bases and J 3 bases, leaving 16 bases between the germline ends. Written as DNA, the CDR3 is TGTGCCAGTAGCAGACAGGACCTAAGGACAGATACGCAGTATTTT. Protein product: CASSRQDLRTDTQYF. Filled out from reference TRBV19 and TRBJ2-3, the complete variable domain reads DGGITQSPKYLFRKEGQNVTLSCEQNLNHDAMYWYRQDPGQGLRLIYYSQIVNDFQKGDIAEGYSVSREKKESFPLTVTSAQKNPTAFYLCASSRQDLRTDTQYFGPGTRLTVL.

The V gene is TRBV7-6, the J gene TRBJ1-1; D gene uncertain. The length of the CDR3 is 14 residues. V lost 4 bases and J lost 0, with 9 bases in between. CDR1 and CDR2 (germline): SGHVS, FNYEAQ. The CDR3 sequence: CASSSVSLNTEAFF. Here the CDR3 DNA reads TGTGCCAGCAGCTCGGTAAGCCTGAACACTGAAGCTTTCTTT.

This clone has only one observation. The V and J genes are TRBV6-5 and TRBJ2-7; 9 nucleotides agree with TRBD2. The CDR3 covers 16 residues. After removal of 3 bases from V and 2 bases from J, the junction contained 8 bases not matched to a gene. Germline V gene sequence: CDR1 MNHEY, CDR2 SVGAGI. CDR3 in DNA: TGTGCCAGCAGTTATTACCTGGCGGGAGGGACCTACGAGCAGTACTTC. Translation: CASSYYLAGGTYEQYF.

The chain employs TRBV15 and TRBJ2-7; D might be TRBD2 (6 bases). This CDR3 has 14 amino acids. Germline V gene data show CDR1 as LNHNV and CDR2 as YYDKDF (reference sequence). V was trimmed by 3 bases and J by 1 base, leaving 10 bases between them. CDR3 nucleotides: TGTGCCACCAGCAGGCGGGGCGGGTCCTACGAGCAGTACTTC. Its translation: CATSRRGGSYEQYF.

Only a few counts were recorded for this clone. The rearrangement links TRBV6-1 to TRBJ2-7, with D uncertain. The germline V gene has CDR1 MNHNS and CDR2 SASEGT. The CDR3 covers 13 residues. Here the CDR3 DNA reads TGTTTTTTCAAGCAGAAGGCGGCATACGAGCAGTACTTC. Protein: CFFKQKAAYEQYF.

The CDR3 loop reads CASSSYRRYTDTQYF. Written as DNA, the CDR3 is TGTGCCAGCAGCTCATACAGGCGTTACACAGATACGCAGTATTTT. V is TRBV5-6 and J is TRBJ2-3, with D perhaps matching TRBD1 (5 bases). Germline V gives CDR1 SGHDT, CDR2 YYEEEE. The CDR3 totals 15 residues. Deletions cut 3 bases from V and 2 bases from J, with 13 bases between.